Listed here are 16 T cell receptor beta chains from one sample, sequenced in a study of CD8+CD57+ T cells in acquired aplastic anemia. TCR beta VDJ combinations and CDR3 sequences were profiled from genomic DNA. TCRdb redid the calling of the reads with MiXCR, one entry per CDR3 protein. Among about 270,000 distinct CDR3 sequences listed, about 56% were seen once. The sample consisted of sorted CD4+, CD8+, or CD8+CD57+ T cells (not recorded which) from PBMCs. These receptors originate from a human donor with severe aplastic anemia or a healthy control (not recorded which).

The chain combines TRBV15 with TRBJ1-5; 8 bases agree with TRBD1. Per germline, CDR1 LNHNV and CDR2 YYDKDF (reference sequence). With V trimmed by 3 bases and J by 4 bases, 2 bases remained unmatched. This CDR3 comprises 14 residues. CDR3 sequence: CATSRTGANQPQHF. The CDR3 DNA reads TGTGCCACCAGCAGGACAGGGGCGAATCAGCCCCAGCATTTT.

This clonotype was counted a single time. The CDR3 bases are TGTGCCAGTAGTATATGGCGAGGAGCCTACGAGCAGTACTTC. Its translation: CASSIWRGAYEQYF. This chain uses TRBV19 with TRBJ2-7; the D is unclear. V shed 2 bases and J shed 2 bases, with 10 bases lying between them. CDR1 is LNHDA, CDR2 SQIVND, per germline (reference sequence). The CDR3 runs to 14 residues.

The gene calls are TRBV20-1 and TRBJ2-1; D ambiguous. Germline values: CDR1 DFQATT, CDR2 SNEGSKA (reference sequence). V lost 7 bases to trimming and J lost 2 bases, with 15 bases between them. CDR3 length: 14 amino acids. The CDR3 DNA reads TGCAGTGGGGTCGCTCTTTTGGCCTACAATGAGCAGTTCTTC. Its protein product is CSGVALLAYNEQFF.

V is TRBV5-6 and J is TRBJ2-5; TRBD1 matches 9 bases. Looked up from germline, CDR1 is SGHDT and CDR2 is YYEEEE. The CDR3 has 15 amino acids. V was clipped by 4 bases and J by 4 bases; unmatched bases: 8. The CDR3 DNA sequence: TGTGCCAGCAGCCTGGGGGCGACAGGGGGAGAGACCCAGTACTTC. It yields the protein CASSLGATGGETQYF. The full variable domain, completed using reference TRBV5-6 and TRBJ2-5, is DAGVTQSPTHLIKTRGQQVTLRCSPKSGHDTVSWYQQALGQGPQFIFQYYEEEERQRGNFPDRFSGHQFPNYSSELNVNALLLGDSALYLCASSLGATGGETQYFGPGTRLLVL.

The chain links TRBV24-1 to TRBJ2-3; D not resolved. Trimming removed 4 bases at V and 3 bases at J, with 16 bases between. The CDR3 length is 16 residues. Germline lookup yields CDR1 KGHDR and CDR2 SFDVKD. The CDR3 bases are TGTGCCACCAGTGACAGACGGAAGGAAACTACAGATACGCAGTATTTT. Protein product: CATSDRRKETTDTQYF.

This clonotype appeared a few times. The CDR3 region has the DNA TGTGCCAGCAGTATGAGGCCAGCGGGGCAAGAGACCCAGTACTTC. Its protein product is CASSMRPAGQETQYF. This rearrangement joins TRBV7-6 to TRBJ2-5, with TRBD2 identical over 7 bases. Losses at the gene ends were 6 bases for V and 2 bases for J; bases not matched to a gene: 9. The CDR3 runs to 15 residues. Germline V gives CDR1 SGHVS, CDR2 FNYEAQ.

The V call is TRBV7-9, the J call TRBJ1-1; no reliable D call. This CDR3 comprises 14 residues. Germline assignment: CDR1 SEHNR and CDR2 FQNEAQ (reference sequence). V shed 5 bases and J shed 6 bases, with 16 bases lying between them. The CDR3 reads CASSADRTGSEAFF. CDR3 DNA sequence: TGTGCCAGCAGCGCCGACCGGACGGGGTCTGAAGCTTTCTTT. Full variable domain (remainder filled in from reference TRBV7-9 and TRBJ1-1): DTGVSQNPRHKITKRGQNVTFRCDPISEHNRLYWYRQTLGQGPEFLTYFQNEAQLEKSRLLSDRFSAERPKGSFSTLEIQRTEQGDSAMYLCASSADRTGSEAFFGQGTRLTVV.

The chain recombines TRBV24-1 with TRBJ2-3; D is undetermined. This CDR3 has 12 residues. The germline V and J ends were trimmed by 7 bases and 2 bases, with 6 bases remaining between them. Germline lookup yields CDR1 KGHDR and CDR2 SFDVKD. The CDR3, as DNA: TGTGCCACCAGCACAATCACAGATACGCAGTATTTT. The encoded protein is CATSTITDTQYF.

This clonotype was observed many times. V gene TRBV19 combines with J gene TRBJ2-7; TRBD1 is a possible D gene (5 bases). V was pared by 5 bases and J by 0 bases, with 11 bases between. The germline V gene has CDR1 LNHDA and CDR2 SQIVND (reference sequence). This CDR3 comprises 14 residues. CDR3 sequence reads: CASSEQVSSYEQYF. The CDR3 DNA follows: TGTGCCAGTAGTGAACAGGTTAGCTCCTACGAGCAGTACTTC.

V usage is TRBV10-1 and J usage is TRBJ2-3; the D gene is possibly TRBD1 (5 bases). From germline, CDR1 is WNHNN and CDR2 SYGVQD (reference sequence). The CDR3 extends over 14 amino acids. V was pared by 9 bases and J by 4 bases, with 17 bases between. The CDR3 DNA is TGCGCCAGTTCAAGGGCAGGGTCGTCAGATACGCAGTATTTT. It specifies CASSRAGSSDTQYF.

Many counts were recorded for this clonotype. The CDR3 coding sequence is TGTGCCAGCAGCCCCGACACCTATGGCTACACCTTC. Encoded protein: CASSPDTYGYTF. The rearrangement joins TRBV7-6 to TRBJ1-2; no reliable D call. Per the germline V gene, CDR1 is SGHVS and CDR2 is FNYEAQ. The CDR3 spans 12 residues. Trimming left V 5 bases short and J 4 bases short, with 8 bases between.

Turning to this clonotype: Mismatch with germline at one junction end may stem from a read error. The chain couples TRBV5-1 to TRBJ1-2; 7 bases fit TRBD1. The CDR3 totals 14 residues. Germline V gene sequence: CDR1 SGHRS, CDR2 YFSETQ. The CDR3 region is CASSLRQGSPGYTF. CDR3 nucleotide sequence: TGTGCCAGCAGCCTCAGACAGGGATCGCCCGGCTACACCTTC. Using reference TRBV5-1 and TRBJ1-2 for the parts outside the CDR3, the full variable domain is KAGVTQTPRYLIKTRGQQVTLSCSPISGHRSVSWYQQTPGQGLQFLFEYFSETQRNKGNFPGRFSGRQFSNSRSEMNVSTLELGDSALYLCASSLRQGSPGYTFGSGTRLTVV.

This chain links TRBV27 with TRBJ1-3; 9 bases map to TRBD1. CDR3 length equals 14 residues. CDR1 is MNHEY and CDR2 is SMNVEV in the germline V gene (reference sequence). J gave up 4 bases and V 6 bases, and 4 bases lay outside the gene matches. In DNA form, the CDR3 reads TGTGCCAGCAGGAGGACAGGGGTGGGAAACACCATATATTTT. Its translation is CASRRTGVGNTIYF.

This chain uses TRBV5-5 with TRBJ2-6; no clear D gene. There are 17 residues in the CDR3. The V end was cut by 0 bases, the J end by 1 base, with 11 bases between. Germline V gene data show CDR1 as SGHKS and CDR2 as YYEKEE (reference sequence). CDR3 DNA sequence: TGTGCCAGCAGCTTGGCAGGTGTCCAATCTGGGGCCAACGTCCTGACTTTC. This gives the protein CASSLAGVQSGANVLTF. Drawing the rest from reference TRBV5-5 and TRBJ2-6, the complete variable domain is DAGVTQSPTHLIKTRGQQVTLRCSPISGHKSVSWYQQVLGQGPQFIFQYYEKEERGRGNFPDRFSARQFPNYSSELNVNALLLGDSALYLCASSLAGVQSGANVLTFGAGSRLTVL.

The chain couples TRBV19 to TRBJ2-5; perhaps D is TRBD1 or TRBD2 (6 bases each). This CDR3 spans 14 amino acids. Germline CDR1 reads LNHDA; CDR2 reads SQIVND (reference sequence). V was shortened by 4 bases and J by 4 bases, with 13 bases between the two germline ends. The CDR3 here is CASSKRGRRETQYF. The CDR3 region has the DNA TGTGCCAGTAGTAAACGGGGGCGGAGAGAGACCCAGTACTTC.

The chain uses TRBV7-9 and TRBJ1-6, with TRBD1 as a possible D gene (5 bases). Germline V lookup: CDR1 SEHNR, CDR2 FQNEAQ (reference sequence). The V end was cut by 2 bases, the J end by 7 bases, with 12 bases between. The CDR3 has 15 residues. CDR3 DNA sequence: TGTGCCAGCAGCTTAAGGGGCCCTTCCAATTCACCCCTCCACTTT. Translation: CASSLRGPSNSPLHF.